This entry lists 8 T cell receptor beta chains sequenced from one sample in a study of OX40 agonist ivuxolimab in advanced cancers. Some clones are missing from TCRdb's copy, which holds only in-frame ones; the method was immunoSEQ multiplex PCR. The sample has fewer than 65,000 clones; approximately 91% are singletons. The specimen was CD4+ or CD8+ T cells sorted from blood, collected in a trial of the OX40 agonist ivuxolimab. The receptors were sampled from an adult with an advanced solid tumor such as melanoma, head and neck, liver or kidney cancer.

CDR3 DNA: TGTGCCAGCTCACCCACTTACGGTTACAATGAGCAGTTCTTC. Translation gives CASSPTYGYNEQFF. The chain recombines TRBV18 with TRBJ2-1; D unclear. The germline V gene encodes CDR1 KGHSH and CDR2 LQKENI. The CDR3 loop spans 14 amino acids. Trimming removed 3 bases at V and 4 bases at J, with 10 bases between.

This clone occurred a few times. The chain recombines TRBV30 with TRBJ2-2; no clear D. The CDR3 runs 15 residues. The germline V gene encodes CDR1 GTSNPN and CDR2 SVGIG (reference sequence). The V end was cut by 4 bases, the J end by 3 bases, with 15 bases between. In DNA form, the CDR3 reads TGTGCCTGGACCCAAGGTGATAGCTACACCGGGGAGCTGTTTTTT. Its protein is CAWTQGDSYTGELFF. Using reference TRBV30 and TRBJ2-2 for the parts outside the CDR3, the full variable domain is SQTIHQWPATLVQPVGSPLSLECTVEGTSNPNLYWYRQAAGRGLQLLFYSVGIGQISSEVPQNLSASRPQDRQFILSSKKLLLSDSGFYLCAWTQGDSYTGELFFGEGSRLTVL.

The chain links TRBV30 to TRBJ1-2; a weak D match, TRBD1 (6 bases). Trimming took off 5 bases at V and 4 bases at J, with 17 bases between the two ends. Germline CDR1 is GTSNPN and CDR2 is SVGIG (reference sequence). The CDR3 runs to 14 residues. CDR3 nucleotides: TGTGCCTGGGATACAGGGCGGAGTGCCTATGGCTACACCTTC. As protein: CAWDTGRSAYGYTF.

V is TRBV4-1 and J is TRBJ1-1; TRBD1 might be the D (6 bases). Per germline, CDR1 MGHRA and CDR2 YSYEKL. The CDR3 contains 13 residues. The V end lost 4 bases, the J end lost 5 bases, and 11 bases lay between the germline ends. CDR3 region: CASSPGAKTEAFF. In DNA form, the CDR3 reads TGCGCCAGCAGCCCAGGGGCAAAAACTGAAGCTTTCTTT.

The chain links TRBV19 to TRBJ2-7; D uncertain. V lost 3 bases to trimming and J lost 0 bases, with 12 bases between them. The CDR3 consists of 15 residues. The germline gives CDR1 LNHDA, CDR2 SQIVND (reference sequence). The CDR3 DNA sequence: TGTGCCAGTAGTATCTCGGCCCCCTCCTCCTACGAGCAGTACTTC. Its protein product is CASSISAPSSYEQYF. The full variable domain, in which reference TRBV19 and TRBJ2-7 provide the parts outside the CDR3, is DGGITQSPKYLFRKEGQNVTLSCEQNLNHDAMYWYRQDPGQGLRLIYYSQIVNDFQKGDIAEGYSVSREKKESFPLTVTSAQKNPTAFYLCASSISAPSSYEQYFGPGTRLTVT.

A few counts support this clone. The chain recombines TRBV5-1 with TRBJ1-3; D remains unclear. Trimming removed 2 bases from V and 0 bases from J, with 15 bases in between. The germline V gene encodes CDR1 SGHRS and CDR2 YFSETQ. The length of the CDR3 is 17 residues. CDR3: CASSLGSRPSSGNTIYF. The CDR3 nucleotides are TGCGCCAGCAGCTTAGGGTCTCGTCCGAGCTCTGGAAACACCATATATTTT.

V usage is TRBV11-2 and J usage is TRBJ2-7, with 7 bases identical to TRBD2. CDR1 is SGHAT and CDR2 is FQNNGV in the germline V gene. The CDR3 totals 15 residues. The ends lost 7 bases at V and 7 bases at J; junction bases unmatched: 16. CDR3 residues: CASTKSWAGDGEQYF. CDR3 coding DNA: TGTGCCAGCACCAAAAGCTGGGCGGGAGATGGGGAGCAGTACTTC.

This chain uses TRBV28 with TRBJ2-1; TRBD2 matches at 12 bases. The CDR3 runs 15 residues. V lost 5 bases to trimming and J lost 8 bases; unmatched junction nucleotides: 7. Germline V lookup: CDR1 MDHEN, CDR2 SYDVKM. The CDR3 region has the DNA TGTGCCAGCAGTCCGAGACTAGCGGGAGACCATGAGCAGTTCTTC. It codes for CASSPRLAGDHEQFF.